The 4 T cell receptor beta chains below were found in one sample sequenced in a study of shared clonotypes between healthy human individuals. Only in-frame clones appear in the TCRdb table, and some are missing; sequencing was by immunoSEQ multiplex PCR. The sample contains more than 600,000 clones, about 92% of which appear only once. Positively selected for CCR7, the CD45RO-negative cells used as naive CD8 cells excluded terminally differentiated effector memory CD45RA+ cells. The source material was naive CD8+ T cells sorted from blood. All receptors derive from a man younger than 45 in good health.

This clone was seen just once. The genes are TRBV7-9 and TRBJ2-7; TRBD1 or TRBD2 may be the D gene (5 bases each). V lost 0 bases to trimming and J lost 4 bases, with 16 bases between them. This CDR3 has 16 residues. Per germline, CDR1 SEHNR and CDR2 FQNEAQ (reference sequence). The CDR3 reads CASSLAPDRDEYEQYF. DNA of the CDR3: TGTGCCAGCAGCTTAGCCCCCGACCGGGACGAATACGAGCAGTACTTC.

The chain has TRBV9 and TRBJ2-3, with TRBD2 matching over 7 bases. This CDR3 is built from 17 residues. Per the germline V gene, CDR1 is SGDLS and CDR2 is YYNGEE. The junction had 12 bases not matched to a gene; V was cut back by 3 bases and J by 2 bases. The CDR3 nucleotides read TGTGCCAGCAGCGCGGTTAGCGGGTGGGGAATCACAGATACGCAGTATTTT. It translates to CASSAVSGWGITDTQYF.

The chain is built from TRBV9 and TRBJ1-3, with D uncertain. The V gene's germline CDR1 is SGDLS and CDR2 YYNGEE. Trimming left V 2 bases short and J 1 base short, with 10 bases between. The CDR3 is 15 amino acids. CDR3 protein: CASSVRGVSGNTIYF. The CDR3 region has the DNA TGTGCCAGCAGCGTGAGAGGAGTTTCTGGAAACACCATATATTTT.

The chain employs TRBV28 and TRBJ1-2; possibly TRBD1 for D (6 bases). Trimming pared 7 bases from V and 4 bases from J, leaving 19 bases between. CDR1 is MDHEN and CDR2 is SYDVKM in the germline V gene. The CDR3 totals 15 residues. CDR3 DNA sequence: TGTGCCAGCACCAAGGTTAGGACAGCCACCTATGGCTACACCTTC. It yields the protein CASTKVRTATYGYTF.